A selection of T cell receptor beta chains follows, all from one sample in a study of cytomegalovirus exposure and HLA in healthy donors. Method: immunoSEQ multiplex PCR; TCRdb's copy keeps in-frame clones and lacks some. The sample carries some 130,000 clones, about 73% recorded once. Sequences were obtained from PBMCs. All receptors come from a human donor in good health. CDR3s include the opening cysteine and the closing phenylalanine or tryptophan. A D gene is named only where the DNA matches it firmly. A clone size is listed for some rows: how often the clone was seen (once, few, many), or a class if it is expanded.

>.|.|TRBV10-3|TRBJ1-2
TGTGCCATCAGTGAGTCGGGCTCAACTAACTATGGCTACACCTTC
CAISESGSTNYGYTF
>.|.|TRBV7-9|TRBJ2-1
TGTTCCAGCAGCCCCAGGGGGGAAAGCTCCTACAATGAGCAGTTCTTC
CSSSPRGESSYNEQFF
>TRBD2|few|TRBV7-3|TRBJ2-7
TGTGCCAGCAGCTTAAACGACCCGGGGCGGGGGGACTACGAGCAGTACTTC
CASSLNDPGRGDYEQYF
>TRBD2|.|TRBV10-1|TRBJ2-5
TGCGCCAGTACTAGCGGGGGGCGAGGGGGGGAGACCCAGTACTTC
CASTSGGRGGETQYF
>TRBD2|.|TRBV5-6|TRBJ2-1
TGTGCCAGCAGCTTGAGGAGCGGGAGGGTGCATGAGCAGTTCTTC
CASSLRSGRVHEQFF
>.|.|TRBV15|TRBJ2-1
TGTGCCACCAGCACAGGGGGGCCCCCCCACAATGAGCAGTTCTTC
CATSTGGPPHNEQFF
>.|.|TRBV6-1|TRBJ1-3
TGTGCCAGCAGTGAACTTGGGCGCTCTGGAAACACCATATATTTT
CASSELGRSGNTIYF
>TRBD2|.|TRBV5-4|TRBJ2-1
TGTGCCAGCAGCTTGTCGGGGGCGGGGGGTGAGCAGTTCTTC
CASSLSGAGGEQFF
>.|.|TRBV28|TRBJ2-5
TGTGCCAGCAGTTTAGTAGAGCGGTTGGGGACCCAGTACTTC
CASSLVERLGTQYF
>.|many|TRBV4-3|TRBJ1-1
TGCGCCAGCAGCCCCTCCTATAACAGATTGAACACTGAAGCTTTCTTT
CASSPSYNRLNTEAFF
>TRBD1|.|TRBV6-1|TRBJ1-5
TGTGCCAGCAGTGATGGGGACAGGGGAAAATCCACTCAGCCCCAGCATTTT
CASSDGDRGKSTQPQHF
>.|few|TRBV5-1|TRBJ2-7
TGCGCCAGCAGCTTGGGGACTCTTCCGTCCTCCTACGAGCAGTACTTC
CASSLGTLPSSYEQYF
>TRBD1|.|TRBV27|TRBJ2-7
TGTGCCAGCAGTTTATTTTGGACAGGGGGCTACGAGCAGTACTTC
CASSLFWTGGYEQYF
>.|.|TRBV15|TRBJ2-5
TGTGCCACCAGCAGGGGCCCCCTGCAGCTATTCCAAGAGACCCAGTACTTC
CATSRGPLQLFQETQYF
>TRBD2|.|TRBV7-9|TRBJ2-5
TGTGCCAGCAGCTTATCGGGGGGAAGCGAGACCCAGTACTTC
CASSLSGGSETQYF
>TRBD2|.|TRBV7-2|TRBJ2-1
TGTGCCAGCAGCTTCACTAGCGGGAGTGAGCAGTTCTTC
CASSFTSGSEQFF
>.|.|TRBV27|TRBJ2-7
TGTGCCAGCAGTTTTCGGGGAACGGGAGAGCAGTACTTC
CASSFRGTGEQYF
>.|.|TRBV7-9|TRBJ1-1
TGTGCCAGCAGCTTGGAGGGTATCCCTTTCTTT
CASSLEGIPFF
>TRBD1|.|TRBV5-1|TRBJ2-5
TGCGCCAGCAGTCTTCAGGGGGCCCAAGAGACCCAGTACTTC
CASSLQGAQETQYF
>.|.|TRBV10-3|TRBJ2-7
TGTGCCATCATGGCAGGGGACACAAGCTCCTACGAGCAGTACTTC
CAIMAGDTSSYEQYF
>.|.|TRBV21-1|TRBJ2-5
TGTGCCAGCAGCAAAGGGCCAAACAGGGAGGGTCAAGAGACCCAGTACTTC
CASSKGPNREGQETQYF
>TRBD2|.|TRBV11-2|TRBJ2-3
TGTGCCAGCAGATCCAGCGGGAGGGCCGCGGATACGCAGTATTTT
CASRSSGRAADTQYF
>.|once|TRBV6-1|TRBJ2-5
TGTGCCAGCAGTGGGGTGGACAGTATCCAAGAGACCCAGTACTTC
CASSGVDSIQETQYF
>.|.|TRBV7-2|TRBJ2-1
TGTGCCAGCAGCCCTGGAGTTGGTGAGCAGTTCTTC
CASSPGVGEQFF
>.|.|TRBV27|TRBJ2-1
TGTGCCAGCAGTACACCTAGGCCCCCCAATGAGCAGTTCTTC
CASSTPRPPNEQFF
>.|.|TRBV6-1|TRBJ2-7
TGTGCCAGCAGACGGTCCGCAGGGGAGTACGAGCAGTACTTC
CASRRSAGEYEQYF
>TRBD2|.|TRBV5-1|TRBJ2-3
TGCGCCAGCAGCCCGAGGACTAGCCCCATGGCGCAGTATTTT
CASSPRTSPMAQYF
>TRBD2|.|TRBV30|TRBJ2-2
TGTGCCTGGAGTGTACCCTGGGCGGGGGGGAGGACCGGGGAGCTATTTTTT
CAWSVPWAGGRTGELFF
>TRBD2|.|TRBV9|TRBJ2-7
TGTGCCAGCAGCCCGCGGGGGGAGGCGGTGTTCGAGCAGTACTTC
CASSPRGEAVFEQYF
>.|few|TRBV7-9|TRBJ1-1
TGTTCCAGCAGCTTAGGTGGCGAAGCTTTCTTT
CSSSLGGEAFF
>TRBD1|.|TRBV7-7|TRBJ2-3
TGTGCCAGCAGCTTAGGACAGGGCCCCGATACGCAGTATTTT
CASSLGQGPDTQYF
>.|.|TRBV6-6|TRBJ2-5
TGTGCCAGCAGTTTGAGCGGAGAGACCCAGTACTTC
CASSLSGETQYF
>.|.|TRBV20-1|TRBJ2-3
TGCAGTGCTGAATCAGGAAATACGCAGTATTTT
CSAESGNTQYF
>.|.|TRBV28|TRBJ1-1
TGTGCCAGCAGTTTATATAGGGGGAGGAACACTGAAGCTTTCTTT
CASSLYRGRNTEAFF
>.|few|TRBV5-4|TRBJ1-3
TGTGCCAGCAGCTCGGGGGTTTTACCCTCTGGAAACACCATATATTTT
CASSSGVLPSGNTIYF
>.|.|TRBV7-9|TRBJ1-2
TGTTCCAGCAGCTTGGAGGCAGTCATTAACTATGGCTACACCTTC
CSSSLEAVINYGYTF
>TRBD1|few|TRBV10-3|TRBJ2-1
TGTGCCATCAGCAGACAGGGGCCCCCTGGGAGGCAGTTCTTC
CAISRQGPPGRQFF
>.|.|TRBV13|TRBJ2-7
TGTGCCAGCAGCTCCAACTACGAGCAGTACTTC
CASSSNYEQYF
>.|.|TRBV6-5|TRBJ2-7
TGTGCCAGCAGTTACCAGGGTATAGGCGAGCAGTACTTC
CASSYQGIGEQYF
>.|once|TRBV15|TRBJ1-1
TGTGCCACCAGCAGAGACAGGGCGGGGACTGAAGCTTTCTTT
CATSRDRAGTEAFF
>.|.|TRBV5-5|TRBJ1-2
TGTGCCAGCAGCTTCGGGACACTCTATGGCTACACCTTC
CASSFGTLYGYTF
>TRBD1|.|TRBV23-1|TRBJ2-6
TGCGCCAGCAGTCCCGGACAGGGGGCCTTAGGCGCCAACGTCCTGACTTTC
CASSPGQGALGANVLTF
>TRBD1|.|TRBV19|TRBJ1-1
TGTGCCAGCCTCCCTCTACAGGGGCTAATGAACACTGAAGCTTTCTTT
CASLPLQGLMNTEAFF